A single sample is the source of the 18 T cell receptor beta chains below, sequenced in a study of blood T cell repertoires in COVID-19. Method: immunoSEQ multiplex PCR; TCRdb's copy keeps in-frame clones and lacks some. The sample consists of about 300,000 clones, 75% to 95% of them appearing once. Source material: peripheral blood. Every receptor here comes from a woman in her thirties with COVID-19, enrolled during active disease.

V gene TRBV5-8 combines with J gene TRBJ2-1, with TRBD1 matching 10 bases. Germline assignment: CDR1 SGHTS and CDR2 YDEGEE. The CDR3 extends over 16 amino acids. V shed 4 bases, J shed 1 base, and the junction held 5 bases outside the gene matches. The chain's CDR3 is CASSDRTGGSYNEQFF. CDR3 bases: TGTGCCAGCAGCGACCGGACAGGGGGTTCCTACAATGAGCAGTTCTTC.

The chain combines TRBV7-8 with TRBJ2-1, with 8 bases that match TRBD2. The CDR3 contains 16 residues. Germline CDR1 and CDR2: SGHVS and FQNEAQ. V was clipped by 5 bases and J by 1 base; unmatched bases: 7. CDR3 in amino acids: CASSLSSGLSYNEQFF. CDR3 bases: TGTGCCAGCAGCCTTTCTAGCGGGCTATCCTACAATGAGCAGTTCTTC.

V and J are TRBV28 and TRBJ1-1; D is possibly TRBD1 (5 bases). The V and J ends lost 5 bases and 6 bases respectively, with 19 bases between them. The CDR3 extends over 15 amino acids. Germline CDR1 MDHEN, CDR2 SYDVKM. The CDR3 region is CASSPGDRLEAEAFF. CDR3 nucleotide sequence: TGTGCCAGCAGTCCGGGGGACCGGCTGGAAGCTGAAGCTTTCTTT. Full variable domain (missing parts from reference TRBV28 and TRBJ1-1): DVKVTQSSRYLVKRTGEKVFLECVQDMDHENMFWYRQDPGLGLRLIYFSYDVKMKEKGDIPEGYSVSREKKERFSLILESASTNQTSMYLCASSPGDRLEAEAFFGQGTRLTVV.

The chain combines TRBV12-3 or TRBV12-4 with TRBJ2-5; D gene ambiguous. The germline V and J ends were trimmed by 6 bases and 5 bases, with 10 bases remaining between them. This CDR3 is 12 amino acids long. The CDR3 is CASSPKLETQYF. CDR3 DNA sequence: TGTGCCAGCAGCCCCAAATTGGAGACCCAGTACTTC.

The gene calls are TRBV30 and TRBJ2-6; tentative D call: TRBD2 (5 bases). The germline CDR1 and CDR2 sequences are GTSNPN and SVGIG (reference sequence). The germline V and J ends were trimmed by 3 bases and 4 bases, with 7 bases remaining between them. The CDR3 contains 13 residues. CDR3: CAWSRGGANVLTF. In DNA, the CDR3 is TGTGCCTGGAGCCGAGGGGGGGCCAACGTCCTGACTTTC.

The chain is built from TRBV5-1 and TRBJ2-5, with D unclear. Between the trimmed V and J ends, which lost 4 bases and 1 base, there was a span of 11 bases. The CDR3 runs 14 residues. CDR1 and CDR2 (germline): SGHRS, YFSETQ. In DNA form, the CDR3 reads TGCGCCAGCAGCCCGTCTGCAGGCCAAGAGACCCAGTACTTC. Translation: CASSPSAGQETQYF. The complete variable domain, with remaining parts taken from reference TRBV5-1 and TRBJ2-5, reads KAGVTQTPRYLIKTRGQQVTLSCSPISGHRSVSWYQQTPGQGLQFLFEYFSETQRNKGNFPGRFSGRQFSNSRSEMNVSTLELGDSALYLCASSPSAGQETQYFGPGTRLLVL.

The rearrangement uses TRBV5-4 and TRBJ2-2; D may be TRBD2 (6 bases). The CDR3 is 15 amino acids. Germline lookup yields CDR1 SGHNT and CDR2 YYREEE (reference sequence). The V end lost 4 bases, the J end lost 1 base, and 11 bases lay between the germline ends. CDR3 sequence reads: CASSRPGGNTGELFF. The CDR3 nucleotides are TGTGCCAGCAGCAGGCCCGGGGGGAACACCGGGGAGCTGTTTTTT.

The rearrangement links TRBV6-5 to TRBJ2-3, with D tentatively TRBD2 (7 bases). Germline V lookup: CDR1 MNHEY, CDR2 SVGAGI. The V end lost 10 bases, the J end lost 5 bases, and 13 bases lay between the germline ends. The CDR3 runs 12 residues. The CDR3 here is CATRGGEDTQYF. CDR3 DNA sequence: TGTGCCACTCGCGGGGGCGAAGATACGCAGTATTTT.

This sequence joins TRBV5-4 and TRBJ1-4, with D possibly TRBD1 on 6 matching bases. The CDR3 is 15 residues long. Trimming took 2 bases from V and 0 from J, leaving 8 bases between them. Germline V lookup: CDR1 SGHNT, CDR2 YYREEE (reference sequence). The CDR3 sequence is CASSLRTATNEKLFF. The CDR3 coding sequence is TGTGCCAGCAGCTTAAGGACAGCAACTAATGAAAAACTGTTTTTT.

In its sample, this clone was seen a few times. CDR3 bases: TGTGCCAGCAGCTACGGCTCTGGAAACACCATATATTTT. It is translated as CASSYGSGNTIYF. The genes are TRBV7-9 and TRBJ1-3; no clear D gene. The CDR3 consists of 13 residues. The V and J ends lost 4 bases and 0 bases respectively, with 4 bases between them. Per the germline V gene, CDR1 is SEHNR and CDR2 is FQNEAQ (reference sequence). The entire variable domain, with the rest obtained from reference TRBV7-9 and TRBJ1-3, is as follows: DTGVSQNPRHKITKRGQNVTFRCDPISEHNRLYWYRQTLGQGPEFLTYFQNEAQLEKSRLLSDRFSAERPKGSFSTLEIQRTEQGDSAMYLCASSYGSGNTIYFGEGSWLTVV.

This chain uses TRBV29-1 with TRBJ2-7, with D unclear. Deletions cut 4 bases from V and 0 bases from J, with 10 bases between. CDR1 is SQVTM and CDR2 is ANQGSEA in the germline V gene. The CDR3 runs to 13 residues. The CDR3 DNA reads TGCAGCGTTGGACACCCGTCCTCCTACGAGCAGTACTTC. This encodes CSVGHPSSYEQYF.

The chain combines TRBV11-1 with TRBJ2-7; 12 bases fit TRBD1. The CDR3 consists of 14 residues. The J segment lost 6 bases and the V segment lost 3 bases, leaving 3 bases of the junction unmatched. Germline V gene lookup returns CDR1 SGHAT and CDR2 FQDESV (reference sequence). CDR3 sequence: CASSLRDRGLEQYF. The CDR3 DNA reads as TGTGCCAGCAGCTTGCGGGACAGGGGGCTCGAGCAGTACTTC. The complete variable domain, with remaining parts taken from reference TRBV11-1 and TRBJ2-7, reads EAEVAQSPRYKITEKSQAVAFWCDPISGHATLYWYRQILGQGPELLVQFQDESVVDDSQLPKDRFSAERLKGVDSTLKIQPAELGDSAMYLCASSLRDRGLEQYFGPGTRLTVT.

The V gene is TRBV30, the J gene TRBJ2-7; D gene ambiguous. The germline gives CDR1 GTSNPN, CDR2 SVGIG (reference sequence). V lost 4 bases and J 5 bases, leaving 9 bases between the germline ends. CDR3 length equals 11 residues. The CDR3 loop reads CAWKSVDEQYF. The CDR3 bases are TGTGCCTGGAAATCAGTGGACGAGCAGTACTTC.

Comments on this clone: The same CDR3 also results from other DNA sequences found in this sample. CDR3 loop: CASSRESSGNTIYF. CDR3 in DNA: TGTGCCAGCAGTCGGGAGAGCTCTGGAAACACCATATATTTT. V is TRBV2 and J is TRBJ1-3, with no clear D. Germline V lookup: CDR1 SNHLY, CDR2 FYNNEI. Trimming pared 5 bases from V and 0 bases from J, leaving 8 bases between. The CDR3 has 14 residues. The full variable domain, completed using reference TRBV2 and TRBJ1-3, is EPEVTQTPSHQVTQMGQEVILRCVPISNHLYFYWYRQILGQKVEFLVSFYNNEISEKSEIFDDQFSVERPDGSNFTLKIRSTKLEDSAMYFCASSRESSGNTIYFGEGSWLTVV.

The V and J genes are TRBV7-9 and TRBJ2-3; TRBD1 agrees at 7 bases. The CDR3 consists of 16 residues. Germline-derived CDR1 and CDR2 are SEHNR and FQNEAQ (reference sequence). The junction had 9 bases not matched to a gene; V was cut back by 6 bases and J by 0 bases. CDR3 in amino acids: CASSSVRDSSTDTQYF. DNA for the CDR3: TGTGCCAGCAGTTCCGTCCGGGACAGCAGCACAGATACGCAGTATTTT.

The J gene is TRBJ1-2, the V gene TRBV30; D is undetermined. Per germline, CDR1 GTSNPN and CDR2 SVGIG (reference sequence). V shed 0 bases and J shed 2 bases, with 7 bases lying between them. The CDR3 spans 13 residues. The DNA of the CDR3 is TGTGCCTGGAGTGTAAACAGCAACTATGGCTACACCTTC. It specifies CAWSVNSNYGYTF.

The chain uses TRBV30 and TRBJ1-4, with 7 bases fitting TRBD1. Germline CDR1 and CDR2: GTSNPN and SVGIG (reference sequence). Unmatched junction bases numbered 4, after V lost 2 bases and J lost 4 bases. This CDR3 has 14 amino acids. CDR3 DNA sequence: TGTGCCTGGAGTAGGGGACAGCTTAATGAAAAACTGTTTTTT. It translates to CAWSRGQLNEKLFF.

V and J are TRBV13 and TRBJ2-7, with 7 bases aligning to TRBD2. Trimming removed 8 bases from V and 1 base from J; junction bases left unmatched: 8. This CDR3 is 14 amino acids long. The germline V gene has CDR1 PRHDT and CDR2 FYEKMQ (reference sequence). In DNA, the CDR3 is TGTGCCAGCCGGGGAGCGGGACGATCCTACGAGCAGTACTTC. Protein product: CASRGAGRSYEQYF.